Below are 27 T cell receptor beta chains sequenced from a single sample in a study of cytomegalovirus exposure and HLA in healthy donors. Use of 60 Vbeta and 13 Jbeta primers characterized the PCR. Profiling relied on immunoSEQ multiplex PCR, and the TCRdb table lists in-frame clones only, not all of them. The sample lists 100,000 or so clones, about 79% occurring once. Sequences were obtained from PBMCs. These receptors were taken from a woman under 30 in good health and CMV-seronegative.

In its sample, this clone was seen a few times. V gene TRBV5-6 combines with J gene TRBJ2-5; 11 nucleotides align to TRBD1. The V and J ends lost 3 bases and 5 bases, in that order; junction bases with no gene match: 6. The CDR3 totals 15 residues. Germline lookup yields CDR1 SGHDT and CDR2 YYEEEE. This CDR3 reads CASSYGTGGGETQYF. Here the CDR3 DNA reads TGTGCCAGCAGCTATGGGACAGGGGGTGGGGAGACCCAGTACTTC.

The J gene is TRBJ2-7, the V gene TRBV6-1, with D possibly matching TRBD2 (6 bases). The V gene's germline CDR1 is MNHNS and CDR2 SASEGT. The germline V and J ends were trimmed by 4 bases and 2 bases, with 12 bases remaining between them. This CDR3 spans 14 amino acids. CDR3 sequence: CASSGGDSAYEQYF. CDR3 nucleotides: TGTGCCAGCAGTGGGGGGGACTCCGCCTACGAGCAGTACTTC.

The chain carries TRBV25-1 and TRBJ2-7; weak D call: TRBD2 (7 bases). Trimming left V 6 bases short and J 5 bases short, with 14 bases between. There are 13 residues in the CDR3. Germline V CDR1 and CDR2: MGHDK, SYGVNS. The CDR3: CASRSGGVNEQYF. Here the CDR3 DNA reads TGTGCCAGCAGATCGGGGGGCGTGAACGAGCAGTACTTC.

The CDR3: CASRQDSGSNQPQHF. CDR3 sequence (DNA): TGTGCCAGCAGACAGGACAGCGGCAGCAATCAGCCCCAGCATTTT. The rearrangement joins TRBV28 to TRBJ1-5, with D possibly TRBD1 on 6 matching bases. The CDR3 covers 15 residues. The V end lost 6 bases, the J end lost 1 base, and 13 bases lay between the germline ends. Germline lookup yields CDR1 MDHEN and CDR2 SYDVKM.

V gene TRBV19 combines with J gene TRBJ1-1; D is uncertain. The V end lost 2 bases, the J end lost 1 base, and 11 bases lay between the germline ends. This CDR3 contains 15 residues. Germline CDR1 is LNHDA and CDR2 is SQIVND (reference sequence). CDR3 sequence reads: CASSINSQRNTEAFF. DNA of the CDR3: TGTGCCAGTAGTATAAATTCACAGAGGAACACTGAAGCTTTCTTT. Together with reference TRBV19 and TRBJ1-1, the CDR3 gives the full variable domain: DGGITQSPKYLFRKEGQNVTLSCEQNLNHDAMYWYRQDPGQGLRLIYYSQIVNDFQKGDIAEGYSVSREKKESFPLTVTSAQKNPTAFYLCASSINSQRNTEAFFGQGTRLTVV.

The rearrangement links TRBV6-1 to TRBJ2-7; weak D call: TRBD2 (5 bases). Germline values: CDR1 MNHNS, CDR2 SASEGT. This CDR3 is 14 amino acids long. The V end was cut by 5 bases, the J end by 5 bases, with 16 bases between. The CDR3 reads CASSPIALVDEQYF. CDR3 DNA: TGTGCCAGCAGTCCCATAGCACTAGTTGACGAGCAGTACTTC.

This chain links TRBV12-5 with TRBJ2-1, with TRBD1 as a possible D gene (5 bases). The ends were cut back, 6 bases at V and 6 bases at J, with 12 bases in the middle. The CDR3 spans 13 residues. Germline CDR1 reads LGHNT; CDR2 reads FRNRAP. The CDR3 here is CASGPDTVNEQFF. DNA for the CDR3: TGTGCTAGTGGACCGGACACCGTCAATGAGCAGTTCTTC.

DNA for the CDR3: TGTGCCAGCAGTTTACCGGGACTAGCGGGAGGGTACCTCGGGAACATTCAGTACTTC. Encoded protein: CASSLPGLAGGYLGNIQYF. The rearrangement uses TRBV28 and TRBJ2-4, with 16 bases aligning to TRBD2. V lost 2 bases, J lost 7 bases, and 11 bases stayed unmatched. Germline CDR1 and CDR2: MDHEN and SYDVKM. This CDR3 contains 19 residues.

This rearrangement joins TRBV7-3 to TRBJ2-6; D is perhaps TRBD2 (5 bases). The germline gives CDR1 SGHTA, CDR2 FQGTGA. Trimming removed 6 bases at V and 2 bases at J, with 17 bases between. The CDR3 covers 17 residues. The CDR3 DNA follows: TGTGCCAGCAGTATCGGGAACACCTCCCCTGGGGCCAACGTCCTGACTTTC. Protein product: CASSIGNTSPGANVLTF.

This clone has more than one count but fewer than ten. The chain is built from TRBV28 and TRBJ1-2; the match to TRBD1 covers 7 bases. CDR1 MDHEN and CDR2 SYDVKM come from the germline V gene. Trimming at V came to 8 bases and at J to 0 bases, leaving 15 bases not matched to a gene. This CDR3 region has 17 residues. CDR3 coding DNA: TGTGCCAGCCGACAAGCCGGGACAGCGGGCTCTAACTATGGCTACACCTTC. It codes for CASRQAGTAGSNYGYTF.

J is TRBJ1-1 and V is TRBV4-3, with TRBD1 as a possible D gene (5 bases). The CDR3 consists of 14 residues. V lost 4 bases, J lost 5 bases, and 14 bases lay in between. Germline V gene sequence: CDR1 LGHNA, CDR2 YSLEER. The CDR3 here is CASSLGGSGTEAFF. As DNA, the CDR3 is TGCGCCAGCAGCCTGGGGGGTTCGGGGACTGAAGCTTTCTTT.

V and J are TRBV9 and TRBJ2-7; 9 bases are shared with TRBD2. The CDR3 covers 15 residues. Germline V CDR1 and CDR2: SGDLS, YYNGEE. V shed 5 bases and J 6 bases; nucleotides not matched to a gene: 12. CDR3 nucleotide sequence: TGTGCCAGCAGTCACAACAGGGGACTAGCTAGCGAGCAGTACTTC. Translated, it gives CASSHNRGLASEQYF.

The chain links TRBV30 to TRBJ1-2, with TRBD1 identical over 7 bases. Trimming removed 2 bases from V and 8 bases from J; junction bases left unmatched: 17. Germline CDR1 reads GTSNPN; CDR2 reads SVGIG (reference sequence). The CDR3 runs to 16 residues. The CDR3 region is CAWSIGQANNLGGYTF. CDR3 coding DNA: TGTGCCTGGAGTATCGGACAGGCGAATAACTTGGGGGGCTACACCTTC.

This clone occurred a few times. In DNA form, the CDR3 reads TGCGCCAGCAGCTGGGGCCCAAATGAAAAACTGTTTTTT. This gives the protein CASSWGPNEKLFF. V usage is TRBV5-1 and J usage is TRBJ1-4; possibly TRBD1 for D (5 bases). The V gene's germline CDR1 is SGHRS and CDR2 YFSETQ. The CDR3 runs 13 residues. V was cut by 3 bases and J by 5 bases, with 8 bases left in between.

V and J are TRBV29-1 and TRBJ2-7, with 8 bases fitting TRBD1. Germline CDR1 SQVTM, CDR2 ANQGSEA. CDR3 length: 14 residues. With 6 bases clipped from V and 2 bases from J, the junction kept 9 bases outside the gene matches. The CDR3 reads CSVGQGRGPYEQYF. The CDR3 bases are TGCAGCGTCGGACAGGGTCGAGGCCCCTACGAGCAGTACTTC.

The gene calls are TRBV7-9 and TRBJ2-3; D might be TRBD2 (6 bases). The CDR3 is made up of 16 amino acids. The V gene's germline CDR1 is SEHNR and CDR2 FQNEAQ (reference sequence). The V end lost 6 bases, the J end lost 3 bases, and 19 bases lay between the germline ends. The CDR3 spells CASSSGSGASTDTQYF. The DNA for the CDR3 is TGTGCCAGCAGTTCGGGTTCGGGAGCGAGTACAGATACGCAGTATTTT.

This sequence joins TRBV2 and TRBJ2-2; D remains ambiguous. The CDR3 sequence is 14 residues long. With 7 bases removed from V and 3 bases from J, the gap between germline ends came to 12 bases. Germline V gives CDR1 SNHLY, CDR2 FYNNEI. The CDR3 loop is CASTMGPYTGELFF. In DNA form, the CDR3 reads TGTGCCAGCACTATGGGCCCCTACACCGGGGAGCTGTTTTTT. Drawing the rest from reference TRBV2 and TRBJ2-2, the complete variable domain is EPEVTQTPSHQVTQMGQEVILRCVPISNHLYFYWYRQILGQKVEFLVSFYNNEISEKSEIFDDQFSVERPDGSNFTLKIRSTKLEDSAMYFCASTMGPYTGELFFGEGSRLTVL.

The rearrangement joins TRBV6-4 to TRBJ2-3; TRBD2 aligns across 8 bases. V shed 4 bases and J 3 bases; nucleotides not matched to a gene: 3. Germline loops: CDR1 MRHNA, CDR2 SNTAGT. The CDR3 has 14 amino acids. CDR3 sequence: CASSVGGGTDTQYF. The CDR3 DNA is TGTGCCAGCAGTGTCGGCGGGGGGACAGATACGCAGTATTTT.

This clone appeared a single time. The rearrangement uses TRBV5-1 and TRBJ2-5; perhaps TRBD1 as D (6 bases). With the DNA end fitting TRBJ2-7 better, the J assignment may be wrong. The CDR3 length is 15 residues. Germline CDR1 reads SGHRS; CDR2 reads YFSETQ. CDR3 nucleotide sequence: TGCGCCAGCAGCTTGGAAAGGACAGAAACCTACGAGCAGTACTTC. Translated: CASSLERTETYEQYF.

This chain uses TRBV30 with TRBJ2-1; TRBD1 matches 8 bases. V shed 8 bases, J shed 1 base, and the junction held 4 bases outside the gene matches. The CDR3 has 13 amino acids. Germline V lookup: CDR1 GTSNPN, CDR2 SVGIG (reference sequence). The CDR3 DNA reads TGTGCCCGTGGGACAGGATCCTACAATGAGCAGTTCTTC. It codes for CARGTGSYNEQFF.

This chain links TRBV4-2 with TRBJ2-5; 8 nucleotides line up with TRBD2. The J call is in doubt because the DNA end fits TRBJ2-7 better. Germline-derived CDR1 and CDR2 are LGHNA and YNFKEQ. CDR3 length: 16 amino acids. The CDR3 DNA follows: TGTGCCAGCAGCCAAGAGGGATCGGGAGGGCCAAGCGAGCAGTACTTC. Translating it yields CASSQEGSGGPSEQYF.

V usage is TRBV4-1 and J usage is TRBJ1-2; D uncertain. Germline CDR1 reads MGHRA; CDR2 reads YSYEKL. Trimming shortened V by 4 bases and J by 4 bases, and 13 bases separated the two germline ends. The CDR3 is 14 amino acids. DNA of the CDR3: TGCGCCAGCAGCCTAACACCTCCCAGCTATGGCTACACCTTC. It yields the protein CASSLTPPSYGYTF.

This chain joins TRBV19 and TRBJ2-5, with 12 nucleotides matching TRBD1. Germline lookup yields CDR1 LNHDA and CDR2 SQIVND (reference sequence). The length of the CDR3 is 16 residues. Unmatched junction bases numbered 5, after V lost 1 base and J lost 5 bases. This CDR3 reads CASSIGDRGRRETQYF. The CDR3 coding sequence is TGTGCCAGTAGTATAGGGGACAGGGGGCGTCGCGAGACCCAGTACTTC.

This sequence joins TRBV7-7 and TRBJ2-7, with 7 bases fitting TRBD1. The CDR3 has 15 amino acids. Germline trimming cut 5 bases from V and 1 base from J; bases unmatched to any gene: 8. Germline V gene lookup returns CDR1 SSHAT and CDR2 FNYEAQ (reference sequence). Here the CDR3 DNA reads TGTGCCAGCAGCCCCGACAGGGTAGGGTCCTACGAGCAGTACTTC. This translates into CASSPDRVGSYEQYF.

This clone was counted at least ten times. The CDR3 loop reads CAWKRLAGGPEQYF. CDR3 DNA: TGTGCCTGGAAAAGACTAGCGGGGGGGCCCGAGCAGTACTTC. The chain employs TRBV30 and TRBJ2-7, with 14 nucleotides matching TRBD2. This CDR3 is 14 amino acids long. The V gene end was trimmed by 4 bases and the J gene end by 6 bases; junction bases not matched to a gene: 5. Germline loops: CDR1 GTSNPN, CDR2 SVGIG (reference sequence). Supplemented by reference TRBV30 and TRBJ2-7, the full variable domain reads SQTIHQWPATLVQPVGSPLSLECTVEGTSNPNLYWYRQAAGRGLQLLFYSVGIGQISSEVPQNLSASRPQDRQFILSSKKLLLSDSGFYLCAWKRLAGGPEQYFGPGTRLTVT.

The chain uses TRBV5-4 and TRBJ2-3; TRBD1 matches at 8 bases. The CDR3 spans 16 residues. The V gene end was trimmed by 6 bases and the J gene end by 6 bases; junction bases not matched to a gene: 15. The germline CDR1 and CDR2 sequences are SGHNT and YYREEE (reference sequence). CDR3 in DNA: TGTGCCAGCAACCTTAATACCGGGACAGGCAAGGATACGCAGTATTTT. Translating it yields CASNLNTGTGKDTQYF.

This clone was observed once. The chain joins TRBV6-1 to TRBJ2-3; possible D gene TRBD2, 5 bases. The V end was cut by 5 bases, the J end by 0 bases, with 9 bases between. Germline assignment: CDR1 MNHNS and CDR2 SASEGT. This CDR3 is 14 amino acids long. CDR3 residues: CASSSRTSTDTQYF. The CDR3, as DNA: TGTGCCAGCAGTTCACGGACTAGCACAGATACGCAGTATTTT.